The 20 T cell receptor beta chains given below trace back to one sample, sequenced in a study of shared clonotypes between healthy human individuals. Assay: immunoSEQ multiplex PCR; the TCRdb copy retains only in-frame clones and omits some. Among approximately 1.5 million clones listed, 97% to 99% were seen once. The sample was naive CD4+ T cells sorted from blood. Regarding subset: CD45RA+ positively selected. These receptors originate from a man aged 25-45 years in good health.

J is TRBJ2-1 and V is TRBV4-1; the match to TRBD2 covers 9 bases. Trimming took 5 bases from V and 10 from J; bases not matched to a gene: 15. CDR3 length equals 16 residues. Germline CDR1 reads MGHRA; CDR2 reads YSYEKL. CDR3 sequence reads: CASSFVGGRAMGEQFF. CDR3 sequence (DNA): TGCGCCAGCAGCTTTGTCGGCGGGAGGGCAATGGGCGAGCAGTTCTTC.

In its sample, this clone was seen once. The V gene is TRBV2, the J gene TRBJ2-7; possibly TRBD2 for D (6 bases). The CDR3 loop spans 15 amino acids. The germline V gene has CDR1 SNHLY and CDR2 FYNNEI. The V and J ends lost 7 bases and 5 bases respectively, with 21 bases between them. The CDR3 loop reads CASTRWEERTDEQYF. CDR3 coding DNA: TGTGCCAGCACCAGATGGGAGGAACGTACGGACGAGCAGTACTTC.

The chain has TRBV28 and TRBJ2-1; weak D call: TRBD1 (5 bases). The germline V and J ends were trimmed by 3 bases and 3 bases, with 15 bases remaining between them. The CDR3 extends over 16 amino acids. Germline values: CDR1 MDHEN, CDR2 SYDVKM. Here the CDR3 reads CASSLDGAVFYNEQFF. The CDR3 DNA reads as TGTGCCAGCAGTTTGGATGGGGCCGTTTTCTACAATGAGCAGTTCTTC.

The genes are TRBV6-1 and TRBJ2-7; 7 bases fit TRBD2. This CDR3 region has 15 residues. Germline V gene lookup returns CDR1 MNHNS and CDR2 SASEGT. J lost 7 bases, V lost 2 bases, and 11 bases had no gene match. The CDR3 here is CASSEPLGAGVEQYF. The CDR3 DNA reads as TGTGCCAGCAGTGAACCCCTTGGGGCGGGAGTTGAGCAGTACTTC.

The chain uses TRBV11-1 and TRBJ1-4; D not certain. The CDR3 spans 14 residues. The V gene lost 5 bases and the J gene lost 5 bases, with 12 bases spanning the gap. Germline-derived CDR1 and CDR2 are SGHAT and FQDESV (reference sequence). The CDR3 here is CASSPWSGNEKLFF. CDR3 bases: TGTGCCAGCAGCCCCTGGTCAGGAAATGAAAAACTGTTTTTT.

The chain joins TRBV29-1 to TRBJ2-1; 14 bases line up with TRBD2. CDR1 is SQVTM and CDR2 is ANQGSEA in the germline V gene. The V segment lost 7 bases and the J segment 9 bases; nucleotides outside the gene matches: 8. The CDR3 extends over 14 amino acids. The CDR3 here is CSAAGTSGRGEQFF. CDR3 nucleotide sequence: TGCAGCGCCGCCGGGACTAGCGGGAGAGGTGAGCAGTTCTTC.

Comments on this clone: The same CDR3 can be traced to other DNA sequences in this sample. J is TRBJ2-1 and V is TRBV11-2; D remains ambiguous. Germline CDR1 reads SGHAT; CDR2 reads FQNNGV. The CDR3 has 11 amino acids. V dropped 5 bases and J dropped 5 bases, with 4 bases sitting between them. CDR3 in amino acids: CASSLDNEQFF. CDR3 nucleotides: TGTGCCAGCAGCCTTGACAATGAGCAGTTCTTC. Full variable domain (remainder filled in from reference TRBV11-2 and TRBJ2-1): EAGVAQSPRYKIIEKRQSVAFWCNPISGHATLYWYQQILGQGPKLLIQFQNNGVVDDSQLPKDRFSAERLKGVDSTLKIQPAKLEDSAVYLCASSLDNEQFFGPGTRLTVL.

This chain uses TRBV7-6 with TRBJ2-7, with TRBD2 as a possible D gene (7 bases). CDR1 is SGHVS, CDR2 FNYEAQ, per germline. The CDR3 runs to 15 residues. Trimming took off 5 bases at V and 4 bases at J, with 18 bases between the two ends. The CDR3 is CASSPDGGGGYEQYF. For the CDR3, the DNA is TGTGCCAGCAGCCCCGACGGAGGGGGGGGGTACGAGCAGTACTTC.

The J gene is TRBJ1-2, the V gene TRBV29-1; perhaps TRBD1 as D (5 bases). The germline V gene has CDR1 SQVTM and CDR2 ANQGSEA. The length of the CDR3 is 15 residues. V was clipped by 2 bases and J by 4 bases, with 17 bases between them. The CDR3 DNA reads TGCAGCGTTGAATTGGGGACGGATCTTTTCTATGGCTACACCTTC. Translated: CSVELGTDLFYGYTF.

This chain joins TRBV5-8 and TRBJ1-3; TRBD1 matches 8 bases. The CDR3 runs to 16 residues. Per the germline V gene, CDR1 is SGHTS and CDR2 is YDEGEE. Trimming took 4 bases from V and 5 from J; bases not matched to a gene: 11. The CDR3 loop is CASSAVPTGERNTIYF. The CDR3 DNA reads as TGTGCCAGCAGCGCCGTTCCGACAGGGGAGCGAAACACCATATATTTT.

The V and J genes are TRBV7-2 and TRBJ2-2, with D possibly TRBD2 on 5 matching bases. Looked up from germline, CDR1 is SGHTA and CDR2 is FQGNSA. The CDR3 spans 16 residues. Trimming left V 1 base short and J 7 bases short, with 16 bases between. CDR3: CASSLVGASYGGELFF. CDR3 DNA sequence: TGTGCCAGCAGCTTAGTTGGAGCTAGCTACGGCGGGGAGCTGTTTTTT.

The chain joins TRBV28 to TRBJ2-2, with TRBD1 as a possible D gene (5 bases). Germline CDR1 is MDHEN and CDR2 is SYDVKM. The CDR3 has 16 amino acids. The germline V and J ends were trimmed by 0 bases and 4 bases, with 12 bases remaining between them. For the CDR3, the DNA is TGTGCCAGCAGTTTATGGACAGCTGGAGTCACCGGGGAGCTGTTTTTT. It encodes CASSLWTAGVTGELFF.

The table lists this clone with a count of one. The chain joins TRBV7-9 to TRBJ1-2; D possibly corresponds to TRBD1 (5 bases). Trimming shortened V by 3 bases and J by 6 bases, and 20 bases separated the two germline ends. The CDR3 is 16 amino acids. From germline, CDR1 is SEHNR and CDR2 FQNEAQ (reference sequence). The CDR3 spells CASSFPLDSQGDGYTF. In DNA, the CDR3 is TGTGCCAGCAGCTTTCCTCTCGACTCACAAGGGGATGGCTACACCTTC.

This chain uses TRBV7-9 with TRBJ2-2; a possible D gene is TRBD1 (5 bases). Deletions cut 2 bases from V and 5 bases from J, with 6 bases between. Germline CDR1 reads SEHNR; CDR2 reads FQNEAQ (reference sequence). The CDR3 runs to 13 residues. For the CDR3, the DNA is TGTGCCAGCAGCTTAAGGGGAACCGGGGAGCTGTTTTTT. It specifies CASSLRGTGELFF. The whole variable domain, remainder taken from reference TRBV7-9 and TRBJ2-2, is DTGVSQNPRHKITKRGQNVTFRCDPISEHNRLYWYRQTLGQGPEFLTYFQNEAQLEKSRLLSDRFSAERPKGSFSTLEIQRTEQGDSAMYLCASSLRGTGELFFGEGSRLTVL.

The table lists this clone with a count of one. This rearrangement joins TRBV9 to TRBJ2-1, with 13 bases identical to TRBD2. Germline V gene lookup returns CDR1 SGDLS and CDR2 YYNGEE. This CDR3 region has 16 residues. V lost 2 bases to trimming and J lost 5 bases; unmatched junction nucleotides: 4. As DNA, the CDR3 is TGTGCCAGCAGCGTTTCCGGGACTAGCGGGAACAATGAGCAGTTCTTC. It is translated as CASSVSGTSGNNEQFF.

The chain combines TRBV5-1 with TRBJ2-3; 10 nucleotides line up with TRBD1. CDR1 SGHRS and CDR2 YFSETQ come from the germline V gene. This CDR3 is built from 17 residues. The V gene end was trimmed by 3 bases and the J gene end by 6 bases; junction bases not matched to a gene: 13. The CDR3 coding sequence is TGCGCCAGCAGCTCAGGATCGTGGGACAGGGGACGTGATACGCAGTATTTT. Translation gives CASSSGSWDRGRDTQYF.

As to this clone: Other nucleotide sequences from this sample produce the same CDR3. The rearrangement links TRBV28 to TRBJ2-3; D is ambiguous. Trimming stripped 6 bases from V and 0 bases from J, with 1 base between. The CDR3 is 11 amino acids. Germline CDR1 MDHEN, CDR2 SYDVKM. Written as DNA, the CDR3 is TGTGCCAGCAGGAGCACAGATACGCAGTATTTT. This gives the protein CASRSTDTQYF. The variable domain in full, completed from reference TRBV28 and TRBJ2-3, reads DVKVTQSSRYLVKRTGEKVFLECVQDMDHENMFWYRQDPGLGLRLIYFSYDVKMKEKGDIPEGYSVSREKKERFSLILESASTNQTSMYLCASRSTDTQYFGPGTRLTVL.

V gene TRBV5-6 combines with J gene TRBJ1-3; D is unclear. From germline, CDR1 is SGHDT and CDR2 YYEEEE. Trimming removed 2 bases at V and 0 bases at J, with 6 bases between. The CDR3 extends over 14 amino acids. CDR3 sequence reads: CASSFIRSGNTIYF. As DNA, the CDR3 is TGTGCCAGCAGCTTCATCCGCTCTGGAAACACCATATATTTT.

This sequence joins TRBV2 and TRBJ2-7; TRBD1 agrees at 9 bases. CDR1 and CDR2 from the germline V gene are SNHLY and FYNNEI. The CDR3 is 17 amino acids. V lost 4 bases to trimming and J lost 0 bases; unmatched junction nucleotides: 10. The CDR3 sequence: CASSADPTGGPSYEQYF. CDR3 in DNA: TGTGCCAGCAGTGCAGACCCGACAGGGGGACCCTCCTACGAGCAGTACTTC.

The chain carries TRBV7-2 and TRBJ2-2; tentative D call: TRBD2 (5 bases). Trimming left V 5 bases short and J 4 bases short, with 8 bases between. Germline V lookup: CDR1 SGHTA, CDR2 FQGNSA. The CDR3 loop spans 13 amino acids. Here the CDR3 DNA reads TGTGCCAGCAGCACTACTAGCACCGGGGAGCTGTTTTTT. This encodes CASSTTSTGELFF.